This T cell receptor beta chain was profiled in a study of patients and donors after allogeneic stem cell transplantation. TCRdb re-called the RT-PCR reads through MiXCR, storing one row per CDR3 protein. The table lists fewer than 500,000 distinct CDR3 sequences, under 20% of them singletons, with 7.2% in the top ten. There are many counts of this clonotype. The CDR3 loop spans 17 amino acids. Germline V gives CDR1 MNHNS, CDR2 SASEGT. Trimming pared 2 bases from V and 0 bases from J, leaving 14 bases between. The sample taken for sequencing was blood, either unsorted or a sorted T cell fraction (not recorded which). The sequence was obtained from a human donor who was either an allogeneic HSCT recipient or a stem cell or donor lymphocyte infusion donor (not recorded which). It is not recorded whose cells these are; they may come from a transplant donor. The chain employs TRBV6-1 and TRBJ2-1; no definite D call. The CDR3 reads CASSEFLQALSYNEQFF. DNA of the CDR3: TGTGCCAGCAGTGAATTCCTCCAGGCGCTCTCCTACAATGAGCAGTTCTTC.